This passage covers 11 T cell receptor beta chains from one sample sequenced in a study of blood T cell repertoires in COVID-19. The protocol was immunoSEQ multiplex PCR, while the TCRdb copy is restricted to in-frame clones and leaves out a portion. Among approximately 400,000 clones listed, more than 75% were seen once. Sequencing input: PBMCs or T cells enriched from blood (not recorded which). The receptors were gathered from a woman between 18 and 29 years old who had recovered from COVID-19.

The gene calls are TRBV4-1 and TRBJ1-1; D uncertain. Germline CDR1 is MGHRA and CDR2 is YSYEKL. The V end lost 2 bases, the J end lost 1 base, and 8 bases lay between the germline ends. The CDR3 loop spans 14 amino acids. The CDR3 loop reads CASSQQTRNTEAFF. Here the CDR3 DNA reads TGCGCCAGCAGCCAACAAACACGGAACACTGAAGCTTTCTTT.

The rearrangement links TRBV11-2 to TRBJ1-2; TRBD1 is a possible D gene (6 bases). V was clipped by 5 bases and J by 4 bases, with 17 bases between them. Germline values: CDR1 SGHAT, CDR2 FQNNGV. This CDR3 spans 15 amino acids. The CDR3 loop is CASSPSTDSSYGYTF. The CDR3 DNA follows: TGTGCCAGCAGCCCCTCAACGGACAGTTCCTATGGCTACACCTTC.

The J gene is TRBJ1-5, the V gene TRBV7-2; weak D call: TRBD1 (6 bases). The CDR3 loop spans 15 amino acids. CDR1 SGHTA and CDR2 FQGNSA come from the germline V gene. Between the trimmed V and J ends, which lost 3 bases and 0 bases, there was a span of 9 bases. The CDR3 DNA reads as TGTGCCAGCAGCTTTGACAGGACTAGCAATCAGCCCCAGCATTTT. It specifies CASSFDRTSNQPQHF.

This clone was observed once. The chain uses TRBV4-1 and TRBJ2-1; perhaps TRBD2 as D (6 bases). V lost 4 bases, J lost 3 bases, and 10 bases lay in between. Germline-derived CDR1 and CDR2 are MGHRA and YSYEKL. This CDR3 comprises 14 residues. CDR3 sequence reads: CASSPGDRYNEQFF. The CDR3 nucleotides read TGCGCCAGCAGCCCGGGGGACCGCTACAATGAGCAGTTCTTC.

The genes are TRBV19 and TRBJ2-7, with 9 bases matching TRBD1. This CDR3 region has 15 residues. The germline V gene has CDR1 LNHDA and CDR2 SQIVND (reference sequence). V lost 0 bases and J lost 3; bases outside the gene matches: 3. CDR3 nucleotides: TGTGCCAGTAGTATAGATGGGACAGGGAGCTACGAGCAGTACTTC. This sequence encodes CASSIDGTGSYEQYF.

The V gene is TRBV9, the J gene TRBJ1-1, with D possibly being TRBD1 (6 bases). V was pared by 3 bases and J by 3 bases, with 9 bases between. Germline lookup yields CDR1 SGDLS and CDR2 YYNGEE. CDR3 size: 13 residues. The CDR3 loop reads CASSAQGHTEAFF. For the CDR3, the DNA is TGTGCCAGCAGCGCCCAGGGGCACACTGAAGCTTTCTTT. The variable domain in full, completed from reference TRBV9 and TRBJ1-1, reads DSGVTQTPKHLITATGQRVTLRCSPRSGDLSVYWYQQSLDQGLQFLIQYYNGEERAKGNILERFSAQQFPDLHSELNLSSLELGDSALYFCASSAQGHTEAFFGQGTRLTVV.

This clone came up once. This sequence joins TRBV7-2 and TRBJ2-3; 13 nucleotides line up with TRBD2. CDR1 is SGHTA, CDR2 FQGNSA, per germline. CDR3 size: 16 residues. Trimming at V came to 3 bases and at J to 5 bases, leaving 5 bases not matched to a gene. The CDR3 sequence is CASSFSLAGGQDTQYF. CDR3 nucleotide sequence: TGTGCCAGCAGCTTTTCACTAGCGGGGGGGCAAGATACGCAGTATTTT.

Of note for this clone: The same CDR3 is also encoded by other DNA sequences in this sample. DNA of the CDR3: TGTGCCAGTCAAACAGGGATGAACACTGAAGCTTTCTTT. Its protein is CASQTGMNTEAFF. The chain combines TRBV2 with TRBJ1-1; D may be TRBD1 (6 bases). V dropped 9 bases and J dropped 0 bases, with 11 bases sitting between them. Per the germline V gene, CDR1 is SNHLY and CDR2 is FYNNEI. The CDR3 loop spans 13 amino acids.

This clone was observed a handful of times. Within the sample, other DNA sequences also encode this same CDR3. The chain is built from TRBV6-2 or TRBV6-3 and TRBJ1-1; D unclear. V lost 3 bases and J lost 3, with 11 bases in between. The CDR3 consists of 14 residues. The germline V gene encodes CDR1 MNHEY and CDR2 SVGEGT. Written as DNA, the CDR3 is TGTGCCAGCAGTTATTACGCCGGGGACACTGAAGCTTTCTTT. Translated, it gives CASSYYAGDTEAFF.

The CDR3 spells CASSEIQGKNQPQHF. The CDR3 coding sequence is TGTGCCAGCAGTGAGATACAGGGGAAGAATCAGCCCCAGCATTTT. The V call is TRBV2, the J call TRBJ1-5; 7 bases map to TRBD1. The CDR3 has 15 amino acids. CDR1 SNHLY and CDR2 FYNNEI come from the germline V gene. V lost 3 bases, J lost 4 bases, and 6 bases stayed unmatched.

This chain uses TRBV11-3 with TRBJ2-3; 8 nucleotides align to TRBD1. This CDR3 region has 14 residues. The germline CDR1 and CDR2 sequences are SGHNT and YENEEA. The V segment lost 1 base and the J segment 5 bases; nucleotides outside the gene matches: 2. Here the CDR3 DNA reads TGTGCCAGCAGCTTAGCAGGGGGCAGAGATACGCAGTATTTT. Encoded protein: CASSLAGGRDTQYF.